This TCR beta chain was sequenced during a study of post-analysis software for immune sequencing data. The TCR beta cDNA libraries carried unique molecular identifiers. Starting from about 0.94 to 9.7 million T cells, the study yielded approximately 500,000 cDNA molecules. TCRdb recomputed calls from the PCR reads with MiXCR, one row per CDR3 protein. This sample has approximately 260,000 distinct CDR3 sequences, with just over 35% found just once. As concerns this clonotype: The target antigen is unknown.

General study findings and limits: F-measure co-clustering was strong for batch-matched samples. Patients had higher frequencies than controls of five TRBV segments, including TRBV5-6, TRBV5-1 and TRBV20-1.

The length of the CDR3 is 15 residues. CDR1 and CDR2 from the germline V gene are MNHNY and SVGAGI (reference sequence). The V gene lost 6 bases and the J gene lost 1 base, with 13 bases spanning the gap. Material for sequencing was blood. The rearrangement links TRBV6-6 to TRBJ1-5; the D gene is possibly TRBD1 (6 bases). The source is a girl under 18 with multiple sclerosis. CDR3 sequence reads: CASRPGHPSNQPQHF. The CDR3 bases are TGTGCCAGCAGACCGGGACACCCGAGCAATCAGCCCCAGCATTTT.